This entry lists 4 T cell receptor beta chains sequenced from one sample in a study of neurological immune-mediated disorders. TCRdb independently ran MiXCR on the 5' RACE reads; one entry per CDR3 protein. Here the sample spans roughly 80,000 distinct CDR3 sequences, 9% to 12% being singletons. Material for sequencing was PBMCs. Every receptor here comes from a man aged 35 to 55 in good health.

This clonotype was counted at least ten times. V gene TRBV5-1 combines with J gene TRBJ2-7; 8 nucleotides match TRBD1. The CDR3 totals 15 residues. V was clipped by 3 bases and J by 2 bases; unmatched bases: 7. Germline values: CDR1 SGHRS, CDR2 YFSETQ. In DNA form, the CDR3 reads TGCGCCAGCAGCTCCGACAGGGGCTATCCCTACGAGCAGTACTTC. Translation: CASSSDRGYPYEQYF.

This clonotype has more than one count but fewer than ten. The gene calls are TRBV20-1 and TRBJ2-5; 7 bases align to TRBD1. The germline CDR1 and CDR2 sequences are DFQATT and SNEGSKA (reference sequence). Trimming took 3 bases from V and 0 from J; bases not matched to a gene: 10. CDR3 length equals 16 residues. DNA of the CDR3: TGCAGTGCTAGTCAGGGACAGCCGATTAACCAAGAGACCCAGTACTTC. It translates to CSASQGQPINQETQYF.

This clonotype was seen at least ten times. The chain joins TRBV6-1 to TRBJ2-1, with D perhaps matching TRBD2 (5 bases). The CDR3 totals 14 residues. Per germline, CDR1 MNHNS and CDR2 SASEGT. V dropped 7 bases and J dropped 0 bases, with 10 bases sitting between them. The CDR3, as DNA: TGTGCCAGCATCGCGGGTGCCTCCTACAATGAGCAGTTCTTC. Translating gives CASIAGASYNEQFF.

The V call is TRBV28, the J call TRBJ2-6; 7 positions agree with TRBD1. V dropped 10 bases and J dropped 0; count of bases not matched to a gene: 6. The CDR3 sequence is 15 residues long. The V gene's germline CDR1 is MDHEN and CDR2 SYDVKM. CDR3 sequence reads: CANRQGFSGANVLTF. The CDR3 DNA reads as TGTGCCAACCGACAGGGATTCTCTGGGGCCAACGTCCTGACTTTC.